A selection of T cell receptor beta chains follows, all from one sample in a study of T-cell reconstitution after alpha-beta-depleted transplantation in children. TCRdb reprocessed the PCR reads via MiXCR and lists one record per CDR3 protein. The table includes about 220,000 distinct CDR3 sequences, approximately 15% detected once. Sequenced here: PBMCs, mostly from graft donor cells, sampled 360 days after TCRalphabeta/CD19-depleted stem cell transplant. These receptors were taken from a male patient aged 2 to 9 who had a stem cell transplant for acute lymphoblastic leukemia, so the T cells may come from the graft donor. CDR3s include the opening cysteine and the closing phenylalanine or tryptophan. The order of the fields is J gene, V gene, clone size, D gene, CDR3 DNA, CDR3 protein. A D gene is named only where the DNA matches it firmly. Expanded clones are given a class, and other clones once, few, many or no size at all.

J gene: TRBJ2-5; V gene: TRBV14; clone size: -; D gene: -; CDR3 DNA: TGTGCCAGCAGCCAACTAGCAATGGAGACCCAGTACTTC; CDR3 protein: CASSQLAMETQYF
J gene: TRBJ2-7; V gene: TRBV28; clone size: few; D gene: TRBD2; CDR3 DNA: TGTGCCAGCAGTTCCCTAGCGGGAGCCTACTACGAGCAGTACTTC; CDR3 protein: CASSSLAGAYYEQYF
J gene: TRBJ2-7; V gene: TRBV7-2; clone size: -; D gene: TRBD1; CDR3 DNA: TGTGCCAGCAGACTTCAGACAGGGGGTAATTCCTACGAGCAGTACTTC; CDR3 protein: CASRLQTGGNSYEQYF
J gene: TRBJ2-1; V gene: TRBV12-3/TRBV12-4; clone size: few; D gene: -; CDR3 DNA: TGTGCCAGCAGTTTAGTGAGAATGGGGGGTTATGAGCAGTTCTTC; CDR3 protein: CASSLVRMGGYEQFF
J gene: TRBJ1-1; V gene: TRBV27; clone size: few; D gene: -; CDR3 DNA: TGTGCCAGCAGTTCCATTAACACTGAAGCTTTCTTT; CDR3 protein: CASSSINTEAFF
J gene: TRBJ2-7; V gene: TRBV5-1; clone size: few; D gene: -; CDR3 DNA: TGCGCCAGCAGCTTGGACGGGAATGGTGACGAGCAGTACTTC; CDR3 protein: CASSLDGNGDEQYF
J gene: TRBJ2-6; V gene: TRBV12-3/TRBV12-4; clone size: few; D gene: -; CDR3 DNA: TGTGCCAGCAGTTTTGTCGGTGGGGCCAACGTCCTGACTTTC; CDR3 protein: CASSFVGGANVLTF
J gene: TRBJ2-1; V gene: TRBV19; clone size: -; D gene: TRBD2; CDR3 DNA: TGTGCCAGTAGGCCTAGCGGGGGGGCTGAGCAGTTCTTC; CDR3 protein: CASRPSGGAEQFF
J gene: TRBJ2-7; V gene: TRBV4-3; clone size: few; D gene: TRBD2; CDR3 DNA: TGCGCCAGCAGCCAGACTAGCGGGGGAAGCTACGAGCAGTACTTC; CDR3 protein: CASSQTSGGSYEQYF
J gene: TRBJ2-7; V gene: TRBV4-3; clone size: few; D gene: -; CDR3 DNA: TGCGCCAGCAGCCAAGATGGCACTGACTACGAGCAGTACTTC; CDR3 protein: CASSQDGTDYEQYF
J gene: TRBJ2-7; V gene: TRBV2; clone size: -; D gene: -; CDR3 DNA: TGTGCCAGCACCCGGGGTCCCGAGCAGTACTTC; CDR3 protein: CASTRGPEQYF
J gene: TRBJ1-2; V gene: TRBV12-3/TRBV12-4; clone size: many; D gene: -; CDR3 DNA: TGTGCCAGCAGTTTAACCGCGAGAGGGAGGTTTGGTGGCTACACCTTC; CDR3 protein: CASSLTARGRFGGYTF
J gene: TRBJ2-1; V gene: TRBV29-1; clone size: -; D gene: TRBD1; CDR3 DNA: TGCAGCGTAGATAAGGGACAGCAATTCTTC; CDR3 protein: CSVDKGQQFF
J gene: TRBJ2-7; V gene: TRBV15; clone size: few; D gene: -; CDR3 DNA: TGTGCCACCAGCTTGGAACGGGACGGCCCCTACGAGCAGTACTTC; CDR3 protein: CATSLERDGPYEQYF
J gene: TRBJ2-1; V gene: TRBV4-1; clone size: -; D gene: TRBD1; CDR3 DNA: TGCGCCAGCAGCCAAGATCTGTGGGACAGGGCCTGGGAGGAGCAGTTCTTC; CDR3 protein: CASSQDLWDRAWEEQFF
J gene: TRBJ1-1; V gene: TRBV10-2; clone size: few; D gene: -; CDR3 DNA: TGCGCCAGCAGGCGGGCTAACAAGAACACTGAAGCTTTCTTT; CDR3 protein: CASRRANKNTEAFF
J gene: TRBJ2-1; V gene: TRBV6-2/TRBV6-3; clone size: -; D gene: -; CDR3 DNA: TGTGCCAGCGCTCGAGGGGGCTACAATGAGCAGTTCTTC; CDR3 protein: CASARGGYNEQFF
J gene: TRBJ2-1; V gene: TRBV4-3; clone size: -; D gene: -; CDR3 DNA: TGCGCCAGCAGCCAAGATTTGCAGGATGAGCAGTTCTTC; CDR3 protein: CASSQDLQDEQFF
J gene: TRBJ2-7; V gene: TRBV11-3; clone size: -; D gene: TRBD2; CDR3 DNA: TGTGCCAGCAGCCATGGGGGGACTAGCGAAAACTACGAGCAGTACTTC; CDR3 protein: CASSHGGTSENYEQYF
J gene: TRBJ2-7; V gene: TRBV3-1; clone size: -; D gene: TRBD1; CDR3 DNA: TGTGCCAGCAGCCAAGTGGACAGGGCTGGCGAGCAGTACTTC; CDR3 protein: CASSQVDRAGEQYF
J gene: TRBJ2-1; V gene: TRBV7-9; clone size: -; D gene: -; CDR3 DNA: TGTGCCAGCAGTTTTGGGGGCTTCGACAATGAGCAGTTCTTC; CDR3 protein: CASSFGGFDNEQFF
J gene: TRBJ1-5; V gene: TRBV24-1; clone size: -; D gene: -; CDR3 DNA: TGTGCCACCAGTACCGGGAATCAGCCCCAGCATTTT; CDR3 protein: CATSTGNQPQHF
J gene: TRBJ2-3; V gene: TRBV28; clone size: few; D gene: -; CDR3 DNA: TGTGCCAGCAGTTTTCTGCGGCCCCTAGCACAGGGAACGCAGTATTTT; CDR3 protein: CASSFLRPLAQGTQYF
J gene: TRBJ2-7; V gene: TRBV20-1; clone size: -; D gene: -; CDR3 DNA: TGCAGTGCTAGAGACCCGGTGGAGAGCTCCTACGAGCAGTACTTC; CDR3 protein: CSARDPVESSYEQYF
J gene: TRBJ2-5; V gene: TRBV12-3/TRBV12-4; clone size: many; D gene: -; CDR3 DNA: TGTGCCAGCAGTTTTTCGGGGACCCAAGAGACCCAGTACTTC; CDR3 protein: CASSFSGTQETQYF
J gene: TRBJ2-5; V gene: TRBV20-1; clone size: many; D gene: TRBD2; CDR3 DNA: TGCAGTGCTCACATGCTAGCGGGGGACCAAGAGACCCAGTACTTC; CDR3 protein: CSAHMLAGDQETQYF
J gene: TRBJ2-2; V gene: TRBV20-1; clone size: -; D gene: -; CDR3 DNA: TGCAGTGCTATGGGGGGGCAGCTAAACACCGGGGAGCTGTTTTTT; CDR3 protein: CSAMGGQLNTGELFF
J gene: TRBJ1-2; V gene: TRBV4-2; clone size: few; D gene: -; CDR3 DNA: TGTGCCAGCAGCCCCCCGGACGGGACCCTGTTTAACTATGGCTACACCTTC; CDR3 protein: CASSPPDGTLFNYGYTF
J gene: TRBJ1-1; V gene: TRBV29-1; clone size: few; D gene: -; CDR3 DNA: TGCAGCGTTGAGAAGCGTTTAGCCTCCACTGAAGCTTTCTTT; CDR3 protein: CSVEKRLASTEAFF
J gene: TRBJ2-2; V gene: TRBV19; clone size: -; D gene: -; CDR3 DNA: TGTGCCAGTAGTTTAAACCTTGGATTTCGAGGGGACACCGGGGAGCTGTTTTTT; CDR3 protein: CASSLNLGFRGDTGELFF
J gene: TRBJ2-1; V gene: TRBV18; clone size: -; D gene: TRBD2; CDR3 DNA: TGTGCCAGCTCACCAAGCAGCGGGGGGTCGCTCTACAATGAGCAGTTCTTC; CDR3 protein: CASSPSSGGSLYNEQFF
J gene: TRBJ1-6; V gene: TRBV28; clone size: -; D gene: TRBD1; CDR3 DNA: TGTGCCAGCAGTTCGACAGGGGGTAGTAATTCACCCCTCCACTTT; CDR3 protein: CASSSTGGSNSPLHF
J gene: TRBJ1-1; V gene: TRBV5-1; clone size: -; D gene: TRBD1; CDR3 DNA: TGCGCCAGCAGCTCCCCGCGACAGGGAGGATTGATGAACACTGAAGCTTTCTTT; CDR3 protein: CASSSPRQGGLMNTEAFF
J gene: TRBJ2-1; V gene: TRBV6-2/TRBV6-3; clone size: -; D gene: TRBD1; CDR3 DNA: TGTGCCAGCAGTTCCGGGACAGGGTACAATGAGGAGTTCTTC; CDR3 protein: CASSSGTGYNEEFF
J gene: TRBJ1-4; V gene: TRBV5-1; clone size: -; D gene: -; CDR3 DNA: TGCGCCAGCAGCTCTGCAGGGGAAGAAAAACTGTTTTTT; CDR3 protein: CASSSAGEEKLFF
J gene: TRBJ2-1; V gene: TRBV5-1; clone size: few; D gene: TRBD2; CDR3 DNA: TGCGCCAGCAGCTTGAAGGCTAGCGGGAGTATCAATGAGCAGTTCTTC; CDR3 protein: CASSLKASGSINEQFF
J gene: TRBJ2-5; V gene: TRBV11-2; clone size: few; D gene: TRBD2; CDR3 DNA: TGTGCCAGCAGCTTAGGTCAGCGGGAGTTTCGAGAGACCCAGTACTTC; CDR3 protein: CASSLGQREFRETQYF
J gene: TRBJ2-7; V gene: TRBV27; clone size: -; D gene: -; CDR3 DNA: TGTGCCAGCAGTGCGGGACTTTACTACGAGCAGTACTTC; CDR3 protein: CASSAGLYYEQYF
J gene: TRBJ2-1; V gene: TRBV6-2/TRBV6-3; clone size: few; D gene: TRBD1; CDR3 DNA: TGTGCCAGCAGTTCCGGGACAGGCTTCGGGGATGAGCAGTTCTTC; CDR3 protein: CASSSGTGFGDEQFF
J gene: TRBJ2-7; V gene: TRBV10-3; clone size: once; D gene: -; CDR3 DNA: TGTGCCATCAGTGGCCGAGGTTCCACCTACGAGCAGTACTTC; CDR3 protein: CAISGRGSTYEQYF